The 25 T cell receptor beta chains given below trace back to one sample, sequenced in a study of shared clonotypes between healthy human individuals. Profiling relied on immunoSEQ multiplex PCR, and the TCRdb table lists in-frame clones only, not all of them. The data hold 70,000 to 95,000 clones, with roughly three fifths observed a single time. Sequencing used memory CD8+ T cells sorted from blood. Documented subset: CD45RO+ cells pooled with CCR7-negative TemRA cells. All receptors come from a man aged 30 to 39 in good health.

This clone was found a few times. This specimen includes other DNA sequences encoding the same CDR3. This chain uses TRBV2 with TRBJ1-2; TRBD1 is a possible D gene (6 bases). The germline gives CDR1 SNHLY, CDR2 FYNNEI. Trimming shortened V by 3 bases and J by 2 bases, and 10 bases separated the two germline ends. This CDR3 has 14 amino acids. CDR3 DNA sequence: TGTGCCAGCAGTGATAAGGGGGTGAACTATGGCTACACCTTC. It codes for CASSDKGVNYGYTF.

This chain links TRBV6-5 with TRBJ2-1; D is ambiguous. The CDR3 contains 13 residues. In germline, CDR1 is MNHEY, CDR2 SVGAGI. V was shortened by 2 bases and J by 5 bases, with 7 bases between the two germline ends. The CDR3 DNA reads as TGTGCCAGCAGTTACCGGGCAGACAATGAGCAGTTCTTC. Translating it yields CASSYRADNEQFF.

The chain is built from TRBV2 and TRBJ1-4; perhaps TRBD1 as D (5 bases). Germline CDR1 SNHLY, CDR2 FYNNEI. CDR3 length: 14 amino acids. The V end was cut by 4 bases, the J end by 5 bases, with 11 bases between. In DNA form, the CDR3 reads TGTGCCAGCAGTGTGGGGGGGAGCAATGAAAAACTGTTTTTT. This gives the protein CASSVGGSNEKLFF.

The rearrangement links TRBV6-1 to TRBJ1-5; D is possibly TRBD1 (6 bases). Germline CDR1 reads MNHNS; CDR2 reads SASEGT. V was cut by 9 bases and J by 9 bases, with 21 bases left in between. This CDR3 comprises 14 residues. The CDR3 is CASKGGRGGWPQHF. CDR3 in DNA: TGTGCCAGTAAGGGGGGCCGTGGGGGATGGCCCCAGCATTTT.

The V call is TRBV6-1, the J call TRBJ2-7; no reliable D call. This CDR3 spans 13 amino acids. Trimming took off 1 base at V and 2 bases at J, with 6 bases between the two ends. Germline values: CDR1 MNHNS, CDR2 SASEGT. Here the CDR3 DNA reads TGTGCCAGCAGTGAAGGAGAAACCTACGAGCAGTACTTC. Translating it yields CASSEGETYEQYF.

This chain joins TRBV7-9 and TRBJ1-1; possible D gene TRBD1, 5 bases. V lost 8 bases to trimming and J lost 3 bases, with 13 bases between them. Germline V CDR1 and CDR2: SEHNR, FQNEAQ (reference sequence). This CDR3 is 13 amino acids long. The CDR3 sequence: CASEGPEDTEAFF. CDR3 in DNA: TGTGCCAGCGAGGGACCGGAGGACACTGAAGCTTTCTTT.

The chain joins TRBV5-4 to TRBJ1-2; D call uncertain. Trimming pared 1 base from V and 8 bases from J, leaving 12 bases between. The CDR3 loop spans 13 amino acids. Germline CDR1 and CDR2: SGHNT and YYREEE (reference sequence). The CDR3 region is CASSLQSGWGYTF. The CDR3, as DNA: TGTGCCAGCAGCTTGCAATCAGGTTGGGGCTACACCTTC.

This clone came up a few times. This sequence joins TRBV28 and TRBJ2-7; 12 bases agree with TRBD2. With V trimmed by 8 bases and J by 2 bases, 10 bases remained unmatched. Per the germline V gene, CDR1 is MDHEN and CDR2 is SYDVKM. The CDR3 consists of 16 residues. The CDR3 DNA sequence: TGTGCCAGCGGATCCCTAGCGGGAGGGGACCCCTACGAGCAGTACTTC. It codes for CASGSLAGGDPYEQYF.

V gene TRBV18 combines with J gene TRBJ1-3; the D gene is possibly TRBD1 (5 bases). This CDR3 has 14 amino acids. The V gene lost 5 bases and the J gene lost 4 bases, with 12 bases spanning the gap. Germline values: CDR1 KGHSH, CDR2 LQKENI. CDR3 sequence (DNA): TGTGCCAGCTCAGTCCAGGGTCTCGGAAACACCATATATTTT. Translating it yields CASSVQGLGNTIYF.

This chain uses TRBV29-1 with TRBJ1-1, with D hard to call. The length of the CDR3 is 10 residues. The germline V gene encodes CDR1 SQVTM and CDR2 ANQGSEA. The V end lost 6 bases, the J end lost 5 bases, and 7 bases lay between the germline ends. The CDR3 reads CSVVGTEAFF. The DNA of the CDR3 is TGCAGCGTGGTCGGTACTGAAGCTTTCTTT.

The sample holds a few counts of this clone. This chain uses TRBV21-1 with TRBJ1-5. TRBV21-1 is recorded as a pseudogene. This CDR3 comprises 17 residues. The chain's CDR3 is CASSKEKRAKGNQPQHF. CDR3 coding DNA: TGTGCCAGCAGCAAAGAGAAGCGGGCAAAGGGCAATCAGCCCCAGCATTTT.

The chain links TRBV5-4 to TRBJ2-7; D unresolved. V gave up 4 bases and J gave up 0 bases, with 20 bases separating them. Per the germline V gene, CDR1 is SGHNT and CDR2 is YYREEE (reference sequence). This CDR3 is built from 17 residues. The CDR3 reads CASSALHKGLPSYEQYF. CDR3 DNA sequence: TGTGCCAGCAGCGCTCTTCATAAGGGATTACCCTCCTACGAGCAGTACTTC. The variable domain in full, completed from reference TRBV5-4 and TRBJ2-7, reads ETGVTQSPTHLIKTRGQQVTLRCSSQSGHNTVSWYQQALGQGPQFIFQYYREEENGRGNFPPRFSGLQFPNYSSELNVNALELDDSALYLCASSALHKGLPSYEQYFGPGTRLTVT.

In its sample, this clone was seen once. V usage is TRBV15 and J usage is TRBJ1-5; D might be TRBD1 (5 bases). Germline values: CDR1 LNHNV, CDR2 YYDKDF (reference sequence). The CDR3 is 14 residues long. The ends were cut back, 7 bases at V and 6 bases at J, with 16 bases in the middle. CDR3 coding DNA: TGTGCCACCACCAACGGGGGTGCGGGTCAGCCCCAGCATTTT. Protein sequence: CATTNGGAGQPQHF.

This chain uses TRBV6-1 with TRBJ2-7; 9 nucleotides agree with TRBD2. Germline lookup yields CDR1 MNHNS and CDR2 SASEGT. This CDR3 is built from 13 residues. V trimming: 6 bases; J trimming: 7 bases; junction bases outside the gene matches: 7. This CDR3 reads CASRTTSGWEQYF. The DNA of the CDR3 is TGTGCCAGCAGAACGACTAGCGGTTGGGAGCAGTACTTC.

V is TRBV10-3 and J is TRBJ1-5, with TRBD1 as a possible D gene (5 bases). Germline V gives CDR1 ENHRY, CDR2 SYGVKD. CDR3 length: 17 residues. V was shortened by 7 bases and J by 7 bases, with 26 bases between the two germline ends. The CDR3 bases are TGTGCCATCACCGAAGCGGGGCCCGGGGGTGAGGAGCAGCCCCAGCATTTT. Translated: CAITEAGPGGEEQPQHF.

The chain is built from TRBV6-1 and TRBJ2-1; D tentatively reads TRBD1 or TRBD2 (5 bases each). The germline CDR1 and CDR2 sequences are MNHNS and SASEGT. V shed 11 bases and J shed 4 bases, with 15 bases lying between them. The CDR3 sequence is 13 residues long. For the CDR3, the DNA is TGTGCCGGGGGATTGTTCGGGTACAATGAGCAGTTCTTC. As protein: CAGGLFGYNEQFF.

The rearrangement uses TRBV5-1 and TRBJ2-1; maybe TRBD2 (5 bases). Germline V gene data show CDR1 as SGHRS and CDR2 as YFSETQ. This CDR3 region has 13 residues. With 0 bases removed from V and 9 bases from J, the gap between germline ends came to 10 bases. The CDR3 loop reads CASSLAGSGEQFF. The CDR3 bases are TGCGCCAGCAGCTTGGCCGGCAGCGGTGAGCAGTTCTTC. The full variable domain, with the rest looked up from reference TRBV5-1 and TRBJ2-1, is KAGVTQTPRYLIKTRGQQVTLSCSPISGHRSVSWYQQTPGQGLQFLFEYFSETQRNKGNFPGRFSGRQFSNSRSEMNVSTLELGDSALYLCASSLAGSGEQFFGPGTRLTVL.

The rearrangement links TRBV29-1 to TRBJ1-1; tentative D call: TRBD1 (5 bases). CDR3 size: 13 residues. V lost 3 bases and J lost 1, with 9 bases in between. Germline V gene data show CDR1 as SQVTM and CDR2 as ANQGSEA. CDR3: CSVDRGGNTEAFF. CDR3 nucleotide sequence: TGCAGCGTTGACCGGGGGGGGAACACTGAAGCTTTCTTT.

The chain has TRBV14 and TRBJ1-4, with TRBD1 identical over 9 bases. The CDR3 loop spans 15 amino acids. Germline V gene data show CDR1 as SGHDN and CDR2 as FVKESK. The J segment lost 4 bases and the V segment lost 4 bases, leaving 4 bases of the junction unmatched. CDR3 sequence (DNA): TGTGCCAGCAGCCGACGGACAGGGGTTAATGAAAAACTGTTTTTT. This encodes CASSRRTGVNEKLFF.

The table lists this clone with a few counts. The CDR3 here is CASSQSGTGVAEQYF. CDR3 sequence (DNA): TGCGCCAGCAGCCAGTCCGGGACAGGGGTTGCCGAGCAGTACTTC. V is TRBV4-1 and J is TRBJ2-7; 10 positions agree with TRBD1. V lost 3 bases, J lost 6 bases, and 8 bases stayed unmatched. Looked up from germline, CDR1 is MGHRA and CDR2 is YSYEKL. This CDR3 has 15 amino acids.

The gene calls are TRBV25-1 and TRBJ2-3, with unresolved D. The ends were cut back, 1 base at V and 3 bases at J, with 17 bases in the middle. CDR3 size: 17 residues. The germline V gene encodes CDR1 MGHDK and CDR2 SYGVNS. In nucleotides, the CDR3 is TGTGCCAGCAGTGAATCTGGCCCCTCGGATGGGACAGATACGCAGTATTTT. It specifies CASSESGPSDGTDTQYF.

V usage is TRBV6-1 and J usage is TRBJ2-7; no definite D call. V lost 3 bases, J lost 3 bases, and 9 bases lay in between. Looked up from germline, CDR1 is MNHNS and CDR2 is SASEGT. The CDR3 runs 13 residues. The CDR3 loop is CASSDWAFYEQYF. CDR3 DNA: TGTGCCAGCAGTGACTGGGCTTTCTACGAGCAGTACTTC.

The V and J genes are TRBV11-2 and TRBJ2-7; D is perhaps TRBD2 (6 bases). V lost 4 bases and J lost 0, with 16 bases in between. The germline gives CDR1 SGHAT, CDR2 FQNNGV. The CDR3 loop spans 16 amino acids. In nucleotides, the CDR3 is TGTGCCAGCAGCTCCCTCCCGGGCGGGACCTCCTACGAGCAGTACTTC. Translating it yields CASSSLPGGTSYEQYF.

The chain links TRBV4-1 to TRBJ2-1; TRBD2 is a possible D gene (6 bases). Trimming took 2 bases from V and 3 from J, leaving 11 bases between them. Germline V CDR1 and CDR2: MGHRA, YSYEKL. There are 15 residues in the CDR3. The CDR3 sequence is CASSQLLAIYNEQFF. CDR3 sequence (DNA): TGCGCCAGCAGCCAATTGCTAGCGATCTACAATGAGCAGTTCTTC.

This clone was observed a handful of times. The rearrangement uses TRBV15 and TRBJ1-2; possible D gene TRBD1, 5 bases. The CDR3 runs to 16 residues. Germline loops: CDR1 LNHNV, CDR2 YYDKDF (reference sequence). V was cut by 0 bases and J by 4 bases, with 15 bases left in between. For the CDR3, the DNA is TGTGCCACCAGCAGAGACCGTTCGGGACGGTTCTATGGCTACACCTTC. Translating it yields CATSRDRSGRFYGYTF.